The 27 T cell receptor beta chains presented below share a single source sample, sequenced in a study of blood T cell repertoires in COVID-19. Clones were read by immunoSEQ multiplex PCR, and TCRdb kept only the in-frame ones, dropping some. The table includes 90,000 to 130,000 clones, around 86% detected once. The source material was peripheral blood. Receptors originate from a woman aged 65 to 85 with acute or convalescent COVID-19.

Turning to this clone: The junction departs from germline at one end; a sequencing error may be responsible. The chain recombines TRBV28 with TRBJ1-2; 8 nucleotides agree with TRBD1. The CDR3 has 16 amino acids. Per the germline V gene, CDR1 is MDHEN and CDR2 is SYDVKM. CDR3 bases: TGTGCCAGCAGTTTGGAGGTACGGGACAGGTTCACTACGGAGAACTTC. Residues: CASSLEVRDRFTTENF.

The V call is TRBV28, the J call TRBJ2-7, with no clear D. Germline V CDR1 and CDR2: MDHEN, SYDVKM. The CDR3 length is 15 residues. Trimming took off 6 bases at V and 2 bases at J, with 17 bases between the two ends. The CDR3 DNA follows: TGTGCCAGCAGCCCCCCTGCGAGGCGTCCCTACGAGCAGTACTTC. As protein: CASSPPARRPYEQYF.

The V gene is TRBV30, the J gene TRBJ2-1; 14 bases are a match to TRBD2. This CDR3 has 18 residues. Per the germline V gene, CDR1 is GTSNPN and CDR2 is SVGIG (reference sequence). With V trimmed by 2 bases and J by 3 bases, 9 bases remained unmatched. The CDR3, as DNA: TGTGCCTGGAGTCAGGGACTAGCGGGAGATCGATTCTACAATGAGCAGTTCTTC. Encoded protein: CAWSQGLAGDRFYNEQFF.

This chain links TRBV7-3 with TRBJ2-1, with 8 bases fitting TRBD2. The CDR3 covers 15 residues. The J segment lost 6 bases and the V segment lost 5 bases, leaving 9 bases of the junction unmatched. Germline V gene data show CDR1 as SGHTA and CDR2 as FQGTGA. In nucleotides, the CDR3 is TGTGCCAGCAGCGAAGGTCCGGGACTAGTCAATGAGCAGTTCTTC. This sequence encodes CASSEGPGLVNEQFF.

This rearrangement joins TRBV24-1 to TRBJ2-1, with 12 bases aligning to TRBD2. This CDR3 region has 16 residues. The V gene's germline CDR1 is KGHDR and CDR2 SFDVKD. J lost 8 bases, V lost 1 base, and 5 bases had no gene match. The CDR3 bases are TGTGCCACCAGTGATTTTCTAGCGGGAGGGCCCGATGAGCAGTTCTTC. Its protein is CATSDFLAGGPDEQFF.

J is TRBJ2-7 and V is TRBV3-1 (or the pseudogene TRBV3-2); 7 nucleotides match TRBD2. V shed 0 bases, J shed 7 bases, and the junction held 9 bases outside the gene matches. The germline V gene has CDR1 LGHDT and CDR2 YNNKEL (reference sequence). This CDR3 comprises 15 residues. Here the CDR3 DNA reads TGTGCCAGCAGCCAAGAAGGCCTAGCAGCGGGGGAGCAGTACTTC. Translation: CASSQEGLAAGEQYF.

CDR3 nucleotides: TGCAGCGTTGAAAGGCGGGAGGGCGGGGGCATTCAGTACTTC. Residues: CSVERREGGGIQYF. V usage is TRBV29-1 and J usage is TRBJ2-4, with 9 bases that match TRBD2. The CDR3 length is 14 residues. Germline V lookup: CDR1 SQVTM, CDR2 ANQGSEA. With V trimmed by 2 bases and J by 9 bases, 8 bases remained unmatched.

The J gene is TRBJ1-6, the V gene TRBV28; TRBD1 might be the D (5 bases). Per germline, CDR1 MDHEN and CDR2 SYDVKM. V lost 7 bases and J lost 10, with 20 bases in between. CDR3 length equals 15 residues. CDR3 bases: TGTGCCAGCACCCCGAGCAGGGTTGGAGCCTCACCCCTCCACTTT. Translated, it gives CASTPSRVGASPLHF.

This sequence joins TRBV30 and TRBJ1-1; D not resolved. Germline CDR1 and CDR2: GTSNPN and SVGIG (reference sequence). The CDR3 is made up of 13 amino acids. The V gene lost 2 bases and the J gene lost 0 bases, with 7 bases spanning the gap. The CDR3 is CAWSKRMNTEAFF. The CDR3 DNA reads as TGTGCCTGGAGTAAGAGGATGAACACTGAAGCTTTCTTT.

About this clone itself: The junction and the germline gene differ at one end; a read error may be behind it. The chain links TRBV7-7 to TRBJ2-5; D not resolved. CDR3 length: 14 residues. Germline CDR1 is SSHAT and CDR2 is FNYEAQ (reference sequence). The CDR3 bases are TGTGCTAGCAGCTTAGTCCTGGGCCAGGAGACCCAGTACTTC. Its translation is CASSLVLGQETQYF.

This CDR3 is CASSWGLAGSPYEQYF. The CDR3 DNA follows: TGTGCCAGCAGCTGGGGACTAGCGGGATCTCCCTACGAGCAGTACTTC. The J gene is TRBJ2-7, the V gene TRBV13, with 13 bases that match TRBD2. Germline-derived CDR1 and CDR2 are PRHDT and FYEKMQ (reference sequence). The V and J ends lost 4 bases and 2 bases, in that order; junction bases with no gene match: 5. The CDR3 length is 16 residues.

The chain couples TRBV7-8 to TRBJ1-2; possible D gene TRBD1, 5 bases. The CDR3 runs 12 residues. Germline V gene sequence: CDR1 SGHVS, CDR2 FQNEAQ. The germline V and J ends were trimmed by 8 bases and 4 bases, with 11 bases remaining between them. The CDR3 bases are TGTGCCAGCGGGGACTCCCCCTATGGCTACACCTTC. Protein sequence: CASGDSPYGYTF.

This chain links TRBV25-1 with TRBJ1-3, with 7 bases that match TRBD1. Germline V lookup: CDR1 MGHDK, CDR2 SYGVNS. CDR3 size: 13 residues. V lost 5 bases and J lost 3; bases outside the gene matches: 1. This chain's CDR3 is CASSTGVGNTIYF. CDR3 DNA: TGTGCCAGCAGTACAGGGGTTGGAAACACCATATATTTT. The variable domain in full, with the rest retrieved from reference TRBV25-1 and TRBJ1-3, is EADIYQTPRYLVIGTGKKITLECSQTMGHDKMYWYQQDPGMELHLIHYSYGVNSTEKGDLSSESTVSRIRTEHFPLTLESARPSHTSQYLCASSTGVGNTIYFGEGSWLTVV.

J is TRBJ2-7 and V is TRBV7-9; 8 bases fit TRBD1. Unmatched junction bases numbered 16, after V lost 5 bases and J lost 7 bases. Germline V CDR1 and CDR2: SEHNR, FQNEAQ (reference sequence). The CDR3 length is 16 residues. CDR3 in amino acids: CASSRNNMGTGLEQYF. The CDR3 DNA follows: TGTGCCAGCAGCCGCAATAATATGGGGACAGGCCTAGAGCAGTACTTC.

The CDR3 loop reads CASSLRTSGETQYF. CDR3 DNA sequence: TGTGCCAGCAGTTTAAGGACTAGCGGCGAGACCCAGTACTTC. The rearrangement joins TRBV28 to TRBJ2-5, with TRBD2 matching over 10 bases. Losses at the gene ends were 2 bases for V and 5 bases for J; bases not matched to a gene: 2. Looked up from germline, CDR1 is MDHEN and CDR2 is SYDVKM. The CDR3 runs to 14 residues.

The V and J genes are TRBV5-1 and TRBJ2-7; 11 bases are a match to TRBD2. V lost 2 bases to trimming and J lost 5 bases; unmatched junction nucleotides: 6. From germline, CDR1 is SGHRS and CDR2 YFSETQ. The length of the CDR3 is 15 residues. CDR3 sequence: CASSFSGRAWNEQYF. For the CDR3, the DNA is TGCGCCAGCAGCTTTAGCGGGAGGGCCTGGAACGAGCAGTACTTC.

This chain's CDR3 is CASKATGYGYTF. The CDR3 nucleotides are TGTGCCAGCAAGGCGACGGGATATGGCTACACCTTC. The genes are TRBV9 and TRBJ1-2, with D unresolved. Germline CDR1 is SGDLS and CDR2 is YYNGEE. V was trimmed by 6 bases and J by 5 bases, leaving 11 bases between them. CDR3 length equals 12 residues.

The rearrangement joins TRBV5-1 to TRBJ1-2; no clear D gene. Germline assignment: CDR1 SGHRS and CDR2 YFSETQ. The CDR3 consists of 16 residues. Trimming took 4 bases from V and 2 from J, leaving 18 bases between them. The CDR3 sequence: CASSPSSNAANYGYTF. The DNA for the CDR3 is TGCGCCAGCAGCCCATCCTCGAACGCGGCGAACTATGGCTACACCTTC. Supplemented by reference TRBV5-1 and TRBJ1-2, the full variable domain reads KAGVTQTPRYLIKTRGQQVTLSCSPISGHRSVSWYQQTPGQGLQFLFEYFSETQRNKGNFPGRFSGRQFSNSRSEMNVSTLELGDSALYLCASSPSSNAANYGYTFGSGTRLTVV.

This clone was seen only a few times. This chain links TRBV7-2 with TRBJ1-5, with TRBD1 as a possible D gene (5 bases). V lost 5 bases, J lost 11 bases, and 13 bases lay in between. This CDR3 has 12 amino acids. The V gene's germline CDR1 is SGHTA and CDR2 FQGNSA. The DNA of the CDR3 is TGTGCCAGCAGCGTAGTCGGGGGGGCCCAGCATTTT. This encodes CASSVVGGAQHF. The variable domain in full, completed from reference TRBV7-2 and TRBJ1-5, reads GAGVSQSPSNKVTEKGKDVELRCDPISGHTALYWYRQSLGQGLEFLIYFQGNSAPDKSGLPSDRFSAERTGGSVSTLTIQRTQQEDSAVYLCASSVVGGAQHFGDGTRLSIL.

CDR3 residues: CATHRASDTDTQYF. CDR3 bases: TGTGCCACCCACAGGGCCTCGGACACAGATACGCAGTATTTT. V usage is TRBV10-3 and J usage is TRBJ2-3, with D possibly matching TRBD1 (6 bases). Trimming took 10 bases from V and 2 from J, leaving 16 bases between them. The CDR3 length is 14 residues. CDR1 ENHRY and CDR2 SYGVKD come from the germline V gene.

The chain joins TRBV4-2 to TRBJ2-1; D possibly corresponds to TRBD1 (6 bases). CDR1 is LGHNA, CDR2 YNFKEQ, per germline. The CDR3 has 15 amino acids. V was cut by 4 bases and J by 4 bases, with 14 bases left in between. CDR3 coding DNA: TGTGCCAGCAGCCCAGAGGACAGAGTTTACAATGAGCAGTTCTTC. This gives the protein CASSPEDRVYNEQFF.

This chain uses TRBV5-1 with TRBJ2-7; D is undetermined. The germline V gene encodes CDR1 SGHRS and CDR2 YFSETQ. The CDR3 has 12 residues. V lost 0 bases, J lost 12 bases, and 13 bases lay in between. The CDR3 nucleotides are TGCGCCAGCAGCTTGGAGTCAAGAAGAGGGTACTTC. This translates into CASSLESRRGYF.

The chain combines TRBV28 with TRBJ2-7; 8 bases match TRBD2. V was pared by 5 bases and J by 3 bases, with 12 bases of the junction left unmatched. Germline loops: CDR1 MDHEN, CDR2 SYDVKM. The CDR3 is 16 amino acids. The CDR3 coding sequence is TGTGCCAGCAGTAAAGCTCTAGCGGGCCGCCACTACGAGCAGTACTTC. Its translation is CASSKALAGRHYEQYF.

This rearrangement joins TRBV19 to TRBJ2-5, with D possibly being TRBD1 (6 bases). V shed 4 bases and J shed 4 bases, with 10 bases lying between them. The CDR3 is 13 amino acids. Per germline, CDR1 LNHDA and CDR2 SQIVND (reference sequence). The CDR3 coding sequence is TGTGCCAGTAGTAACAGGGACGGAGAGACCCAGTACTTC. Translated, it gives CASSNRDGETQYF.

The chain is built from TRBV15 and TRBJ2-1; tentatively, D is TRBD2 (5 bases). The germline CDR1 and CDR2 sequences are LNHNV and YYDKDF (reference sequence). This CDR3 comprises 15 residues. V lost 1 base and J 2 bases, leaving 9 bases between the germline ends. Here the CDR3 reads CATSRGGRAYNEQFF. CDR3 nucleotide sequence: TGTGCCACCAGCAGAGGAGGGCGGGCCTACAATGAGCAGTTCTTC.

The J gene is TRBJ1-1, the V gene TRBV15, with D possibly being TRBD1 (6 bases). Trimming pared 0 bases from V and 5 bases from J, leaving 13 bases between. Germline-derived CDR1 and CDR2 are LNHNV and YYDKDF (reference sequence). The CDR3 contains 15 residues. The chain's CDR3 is CATSRDRQARTEAFF. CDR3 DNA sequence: TGTGCCACCAGCAGAGATCGACAGGCCCGGACTGAAGCTTTCTTT.

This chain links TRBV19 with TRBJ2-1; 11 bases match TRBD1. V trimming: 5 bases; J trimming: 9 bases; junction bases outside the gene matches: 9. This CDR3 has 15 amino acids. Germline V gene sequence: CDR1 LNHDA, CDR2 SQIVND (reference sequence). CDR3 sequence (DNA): TGTGCCAGTAGTGTGGACAGGGGGCGTAATGGTGAGCAGTTCTTC. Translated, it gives CASSVDRGRNGEQFF.